This note documents a single TCR beta chain sequence. Original processing notes: Amplified reference gene primers provided the basis for estimating nucleated cell counts. Assay used: immunoSEQ multiplex PCR; TCRdb lists only in-frame clones, some missing. That table is the source of V, J and clone size, and D and trimming were worked out from the DNA. The sample consists of more than 75,000 clones, around 90% of them appearing once. This sample is drawn from a study of blood T cell repertoires in COVID-19. Study in general: Acute-phase and convalescent COVID-19 samples originated in the United States, Italy and Spain. The analysed material was cDNA or gDNA that came from T cells, B-cell-depleted T cells, or PBMCs.

The germline V gene has CDR1 LGHDT and CDR2 YNNKEL (reference sequence). The CDR3 length is 15 residues. V lost 0 bases and J 3 bases, leaving 8 bases between the germline ends. The sequenced sample was peripheral blood. V is TRBV3-1 (or the pseudogene TRBV3-2) and J is TRBJ2-2, with D perhaps matching TRBD1 (6 bases). This TCR came from a man in his fifties or sixties with acute or convalescent COVID-19. The CDR3 region has the DNA TGTGCCAGCAGCCAAGACCCAGGGGACACCGGGGAGCTGTTTTTT. It yields the protein CASSQDPGDTGELFF.